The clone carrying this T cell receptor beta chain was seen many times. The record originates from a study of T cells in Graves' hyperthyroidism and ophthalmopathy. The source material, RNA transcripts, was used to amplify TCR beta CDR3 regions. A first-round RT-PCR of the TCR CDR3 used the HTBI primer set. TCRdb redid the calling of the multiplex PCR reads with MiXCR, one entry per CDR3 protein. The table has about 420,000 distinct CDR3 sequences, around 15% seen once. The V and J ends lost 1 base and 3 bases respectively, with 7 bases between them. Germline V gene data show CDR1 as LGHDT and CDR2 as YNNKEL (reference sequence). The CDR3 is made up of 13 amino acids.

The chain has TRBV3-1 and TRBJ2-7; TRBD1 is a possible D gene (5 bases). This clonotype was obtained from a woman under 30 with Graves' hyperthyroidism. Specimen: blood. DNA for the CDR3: TGTGCCAGCAGCCAAGGGGGCTACTACGAGCAGTACTTC. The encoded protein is CASSQGGYYEQYF.